This TCR beta chain derives from a study of CD8+CD57+ T cells in acquired aplastic anemia. The CDR3 has 14 residues. The germline gives CDR1 LNHDA, CDR2 SQIVND (reference sequence). Trimming at V came to 6 bases and at J to 8 bases, leaving 6 bases not matched to a gene. Genomic DNA templated the TCR beta VDJ and CDR3 profiling. Each CDR3 protein gets one entry after TCRdb re-called the reads with MiXCR. Of more than 100,000 distinct CDR3 sequences listed, around 48% are singletons. What was sequenced was sorted CD4+, CD8+, or CD8+CD57+ T cells (not recorded which) from PBMCs. The clonotype comes from a human donor in good health, serving as a control. The chain combines TRBV19 with TRBJ2-1; 11 bases are shared with TRBD1. CDR3 DNA: TGTGCCAGTAGATGGACAGGGGGCCTCGATGAGCAGTTCTTC. Translation gives CASRWTGGLDEQFF.